The 26 T cell receptor beta chains below all came from one sample that was sequenced in a study of Ad26.COV2.S vaccination and SARS-CoV-2 variants. Described treatment: some 20 received Ad26.COV2.S at low or high dose, single or two shots; about 5 received placebo; per-sample allocation not given. Day 63 following the first vaccine or placebo injection was when the samples were taken. Only in-frame clones appear in the TCRdb table, and some are missing; sequencing was by immunoSEQ multiplex PCR. Of approximately 350,000 clones listed, 83% were seen once; the top ten hold 7% to 9.5%. This specimen consisted of peripheral blood, obtained in a trial of Ad26.COV2.S vaccine versus placebo. Receptors originate from a person between 18 and 65 years old who received the Ad26.COV2.S COVID-19 vaccine or a placebo.

The chain has TRBV9 and TRBJ1-1, with D tentatively TRBD1 (5 bases). Trimming pared 0 bases from V and 5 bases from J, leaving 14 bases between. This CDR3 comprises 15 residues. Per the germline V gene, CDR1 is SGDLS and CDR2 is YYNGEE. CDR3 in amino acids: CASSVGRGTGTEAFF. The CDR3, as DNA: TGTGCCAGCAGCGTAGGTAGGGGAACTGGGACTGAAGCTTTCTTT.

The genes are TRBV3-1 (or the pseudogene TRBV3-2) and TRBJ2-3; D is perhaps TRBD1 (5 bases). CDR3 length equals 14 residues. V was shortened by 1 base and J by 3 bases, with 8 bases between the two germline ends. Germline values: CDR1 LGHDT, CDR2 YNNKEL (reference sequence). CDR3 loop: CASSQGRATDTQYF. The CDR3 DNA is TGTGCCAGCAGCCAAGGCAGGGCAACAGATACGCAGTATTTT.

CDR3 sequence: CASSSHSGGPWETQYF. The CDR3 DNA reads as TGTGCCAGCAGCTCTCACTCGGGGGGGCCGTGGGAGACCCAGTACTTC. The V and J genes are TRBV7-2 and TRBJ2-5, with TRBD2 identical over 8 bases. V shed 4 bases, J shed 5 bases, and the junction held 12 bases outside the gene matches. Germline lookup yields CDR1 SGHTA and CDR2 FQGNSA. This CDR3 has 16 amino acids.

The chain combines TRBV5-1 with TRBJ2-3; no reliable D call. The CDR3 totals 12 residues. V lost 3 bases, J lost 7 bases, and 9 bases lay in between. Germline V gene sequence: CDR1 SGHRS, CDR2 YFSETQ. The CDR3 DNA sequence: TGCGCCAGCAGCTATAGCCGTAATACGCAGTATTTT. The encoded protein is CASSYSRNTQYF.

CDR3 DNA sequence: TGTGCCAGCAGTCCCCCGTGGAGGCGGACGCAGTATTTT. Translating it yields CASSPPWRRTQYF. The V gene is TRBV6-2 or TRBV6-3, the J gene TRBJ2-3, with a weak D call TRBD2 (5 bases). The CDR3 runs to 13 residues. CDR1 is MNHEY, CDR2 SVGEGT, per germline. V gave up 5 bases and J gave up 9 bases, with 15 bases separating them.

Points on this clone: Within the sample, other DNA sequences also encode this same CDR3. The chain links TRBV7-9 to TRBJ1-2; perhaps TRBD1 as D (6 bases). This CDR3 has 12 amino acids. Germline values: CDR1 SEHNR, CDR2 FQNEAQ (reference sequence). V was pared by 1 base and J by 6 bases, with 6 bases between. The CDR3 loop reads CASSLGTDGYTF. CDR3 in DNA: TGTGCCAGCAGCTTAGGGACAGATGGCTACACCTTC.

The V and J genes are TRBV29-1 and TRBJ2-3; 7 bases are shared with TRBD2. The CDR3 is 11 residues long. Germline lookup yields CDR1 SQVTM and CDR2 ANQGSEA. V was pared by 4 bases and J by 5 bases, with 0 bases of the junction left unmatched. The CDR3 protein is CSVGGGDTQYF. The CDR3 DNA reads TGCAGCGTTGGGGGGGGAGATACGCAGTATTTT.

This clone was counted a few times. This chain connects TRBV5-1 to TRBJ1-5, with D perhaps matching TRBD1 (5 bases). The germline CDR1 and CDR2 sequences are SGHRS and YFSETQ. Trimming removed 0 bases from V and 7 bases from J, with 8 bases in between. CDR3 length: 13 residues. The CDR3 bases are TGCGCCAGCAGCTTGGCCGGACAACAGCCCCAGCATTTT. Translating gives CASSLAGQQPQHF.

The V gene is TRBV28, the J gene TRBJ1-2; D perhaps matches TRBD1 (5 bases). The CDR3 covers 15 residues. The ends were cut back, 1 base at V and 8 bases at J, with 17 bases in the middle. Germline V CDR1 and CDR2: MDHEN, SYDVKM. CDR3 sequence reads: CASSLYLTRGDGYTF. The CDR3 DNA reads as TGTGCCAGCAGTTTATACCTAACCCGGGGGGACGGCTACACCTTC.

The CDR3 nucleotides read TGTGCCAGCAGGAGGGGTACAACTAATGAAAAACTGTTTTTT. Translation: CASRRGTTNEKLFF. The chain links TRBV6-5 to TRBJ1-4; D perhaps matches TRBD1 (5 bases). In germline, CDR1 is MNHEY, CDR2 SVGAGI. Trimming shortened V by 6 bases and J by 0 bases, and 8 bases separated the two germline ends. The CDR3 consists of 14 residues.

The chain is built from TRBV2 and TRBJ2-3; 9 bases line up with TRBD1. This CDR3 region has 15 residues. The germline V gene has CDR1 SNHLY and CDR2 FYNNEI. The V and J ends lost 6 bases and 6 bases, in that order; junction bases with no gene match: 10. The CDR3 protein is CASSDRDREQDTQYF. In nucleotides, the CDR3 is TGTGCCAGCAGCGACCGGGACAGGGAACAGGATACGCAGTATTTT.

The chain links TRBV5-1 to TRBJ1-1, with 9 bases identical to TRBD1. Losses at the gene ends were 4 bases for V and 4 bases for J; bases not matched to a gene: 2. The germline CDR1 and CDR2 sequences are SGHRS and YFSETQ. The CDR3 has 13 amino acids. This chain's CDR3 is CASSMDRGTEAFF. DNA of the CDR3: TGCGCCAGCAGCATGGACAGGGGCACTGAAGCTTTCTTT.

The chain joins TRBV5-5 to TRBJ2-3, with 7 bases fitting TRBD1. Germline V gene data show CDR1 as SGHKS and CDR2 as YYEKEE (reference sequence). The J segment lost 5 bases and the V segment lost 3 bases, leaving 0 bases of the junction unmatched. This CDR3 has 12 residues. The CDR3 protein is CASSYRGDTQYF. CDR3 in DNA: TGTGCCAGCAGCTACAGGGGAGATACGCAGTATTTT.

The genes are TRBV19 and TRBJ1-5; tentatively, D is TRBD1 (6 bases). The CDR3 extends over 15 amino acids. The V end lost 3 bases, the J end lost 9 bases, and 18 bases lay between the germline ends. In germline, CDR1 is LNHDA, CDR2 SQIVND (reference sequence). The chain's CDR3 is CASSIGQQRTGPQHF. The CDR3 bases are TGTGCCAGTAGTATTGGACAGCAGAGGACGGGGCCCCAGCATTTT.

This clone has a count of ten or more. This sequence joins TRBV2 and TRBJ1-6, with D possibly being TRBD1 (5 bases). This CDR3 is built from 12 residues. V gave up 6 bases and J gave up 9 bases, with 9 bases separating them. Germline CDR1 is SNHLY and CDR2 is FYNNEI. DNA for the CDR3: TGTGCCAGCAGGGGTACAGGTTCACCCCTCCACTTT. Amino acid sequence: CASRGTGSPLHF.

This chain uses TRBV2 with TRBJ1-1; D unresolved. The CDR3 sequence is 11 residues long. V was clipped by 8 bases and J by 8 bases, with 12 bases between them. Germline assignment: CDR1 SNHLY and CDR2 FYNNEI. CDR3 nucleotides: TGTGCCAGCGCCCACGGAGGGGAAGCTTTCTTT. This translates into CASAHGGEAFF.

The rearrangement uses TRBV10-3 and TRBJ1-2; TRBD1 is a possible D gene (5 bases). This CDR3 is built from 14 residues. Looked up from germline, CDR1 is ENHRY and CDR2 is SYGVKD. V lost 6 bases and J 5 bases, leaving 16 bases between the germline ends. The CDR3 DNA is TGTGCCATCAGGCCCCGGGACCCTTTTTATGGCTACACCTTC. Its translation is CAIRPRDPFYGYTF.

The V call is TRBV9, the J call TRBJ2-5; 7 bases align to TRBD2. The CDR3 is made up of 14 amino acids. The V and J ends lost 5 bases and 7 bases, in that order; junction bases with no gene match: 11. CDR1 and CDR2 from the germline V gene are SGDLS and YYNGEE. Here the CDR3 reads CASSLTSWLGTQYF. CDR3 in DNA: TGTGCCAGCAGTCTGACTAGCTGGCTAGGGACCCAGTACTTC.

The chain is built from TRBV18 and TRBJ2-3; TRBD1 might be the D (6 bases). With 3 bases removed from V and 2 bases from J, the gap between germline ends came to 12 bases. This CDR3 is built from 15 residues. From germline, CDR1 is KGHSH and CDR2 LQKENI. CDR3 sequence (DNA): TGTGCCAGCTCACCCTCACAGGGTACCACAGATACGCAGTATTTT. Encoded protein: CASSPSQGTTDTQYF.

This CDR3 reads CASSERAKDTQYF. The CDR3 DNA reads as TGTGCCAGCAGTGAACGGGCGAAAGATACGCAGTATTTT. The chain has TRBV6-4 and TRBJ2-3; no firm D call. Germline V gives CDR1 MRHNA, CDR2 SNTAGT. Trimming left V 3 bases short and J 5 bases short, with 9 bases between. The length of the CDR3 is 13 residues.

The V and J genes are TRBV12-5 and TRBJ2-3, with TRBD2 matching 13 bases. The CDR3 spans 22 residues. The J segment lost 0 bases and the V segment lost 0 bases, leaving 15 bases of the junction unmatched. Germline CDR1 reads LGHNT; CDR2 reads FRNRAP. CDR3 DNA sequence: TGTGCTAGTGGTTTGGTCCCCGTAAACGCACGACTAGCGGGAGGCAGCACAGATACGCAGTATTTT. Translation: CASGLVPVNARLAGGSTDTQYF.

V is TRBV9 and J is TRBJ1-1, with D uncertain. The germline V gene has CDR1 SGDLS and CDR2 YYNGEE. The CDR3 totals 15 residues. V was clipped by 2 bases and J by 1 base, with 12 bases between them. The CDR3 here is CASSVNPGRNTEAFF. DNA of the CDR3: TGTGCCAGCAGCGTTAATCCGGGCCGGAACACTGAAGCTTTCTTT.

The rearrangement links TRBV2 to TRBJ1-2; D unclear. With 4 bases removed from V and 12 bases from J, the gap between germline ends came to 12 bases. This CDR3 has 11 amino acids. Germline loops: CDR1 SNHLY, CDR2 FYNNEI. The DNA of the CDR3 is TGTGCCAGCAGTGCATATGAGGACGACACCTTC. Translation gives CASSAYEDDTF. Complete variable domain (other parts from reference TRBV2 and TRBJ1-2): EPEVTQTPSHQVTQMGQEVILRCVPISNHLYFYWYRQILGQKVEFLVSFYNNEISEKSEIFDDQFSVERPDGSNFTLKIRSTKLEDSAMYFCASSAYEDDTFGSGTRLTVV.

This clone was observed once. The chain couples TRBV27 to TRBJ2-1; D is possibly TRBD2 (5 bases). Looked up from germline, CDR1 is MNHEY and CDR2 is SMNVEV (reference sequence). CDR3 size: 15 residues. V was pared by 4 bases and J by 7 bases, with 17 bases between. The CDR3 region has the DNA TGTGCCAGCAGTTCAAGGAGCGGAACCACAAATGAGCAGTTCTTC. It translates to CASSSRSGTTNEQFF.

CDR3 bases: TGTGCCAGCAGCCAAGCTGGCGAGGGAACAGATACGCAGTATTTT. Its translation: CASSQAGEGTDTQYF. V is TRBV4-2 and J is TRBJ2-3, with D possibly TRBD2 on 5 matching bases. Germline V gene lookup returns CDR1 LGHNA and CDR2 YNFKEQ. The CDR3 is 15 residues long. V shed 1 base and J shed 3 bases, with 11 bases lying between them.

J is TRBJ2-7 and V is TRBV5-7; TRBD1 agrees at 7 bases. TRBV5-7 is classed as an ORF, of uncertain function. V was clipped by 4 bases and J by 3 bases; unmatched bases: 7. The CDR3 extends over 14 amino acids. CDR3 region: CASSPGTASYEQYF. For the CDR3, the DNA is TGTGCCAGCAGCCCCGGGACAGCAAGCTACGAGCAGTACTTC.